The TCR beta chain under discussion was sequenced for a study of vaccination effects on CD4 cells after COVID-19. Study background: Following the second dose by a median of 72 days, the post-vaccine samples were obtained. Study results and caveats: There was marked clonal contraction among infection- and vaccine-induced clones late after vaccination.

This CDR3 has 15 residues. Germline CDR1 is MNHEY and CDR2 is SVGAGI. The V end lost 4 bases, the J end lost 1 base, and 13 bases lay between the germline ends. As regards this clone: Its antigen remains unidentified.

The data were produced by immunoSEQ multiplex PCR, yet TCRdb's version contains in-frame clones alone and is incomplete. The table includes tens of thousands of clones, about 80% detected once. Viral peptide pool expansion of antigen-specific CD4+ T cells preceded sequencing in the ViraFEST assay. At the end of 9 to 11 days of culture, CD4+ T cells were isolated. Two-dose BNT162b2 or mRNA-1273 vaccination was given to participants. Every well housed 2.1 million or so PBMC, which grew in culture alongside around 11 IU/ml IL-2 and roughly 10 ug/ml peptides. A half-volume exchange with IL-2 medium occurred on days 3 and 7.

The sample in question was CD4+ T cells from PBMCs cultured with HCoV-229E spike peptides, obtained after COVID-19 vaccination. The chain uses TRBV6-5 and TRBJ1-1; perhaps TRBD1 as D (6 bases). The receptor comes from a human donor who received a COVID-19 vaccine. CDR3 protein: CASSSWDTKNTEAFF. The CDR3 DNA sequence: TGTGCCAGCAGTTCCTGGGACACCAAGAACACTGAAGCTTTCTTT.